The text below deals with one T cell receptor beta chain. The antigen is undetermined. Germline lookup yields CDR1 SGHTA and CDR2 FQGNSA. The CDR3 spans 16 residues. The germline V and J ends were trimmed by 5 bases and 6 bases, with 20 bases remaining between them. This specimen belongs to a study of T-cell reconstitution after alpha-beta-depleted transplantation in children. Unique molecular identifiers tagged the TCRbeta library. TCRdb reanalysed the PCR reads using MiXCR and keeps one entry per CDR3 protein. The sample has about 830,000 distinct CDR3 sequences, roughly 15% seen once; the top ten hold around 4.5%. Overall study results and limits: High day-60 TCRbeta diversity in some patients came from surviving recipient T cells and thymic progenitors. The origin of alpha-beta T cells about two months after transplant was reportedly several hundred expanded graft clones. Newly made T cells mostly supplied T-cell counts and diversity one year after transplant.

This chain connects TRBV7-2 to TRBJ2-4; a possible D gene is TRBD2 (6 bases). The source material was PBMCs, mostly from graft donor cells, sampled 360 days after TCRalphabeta/CD19-depleted stem cell transplant. The receptor comes from a male patient younger than 18 who had a stem cell transplant for acute lymphoblastic leukemia, so the T cells may come from the graft donor. The CDR3 nucleotides are TGTGCCAGCAGCCTCTCCAGCGGGTCTTTGGGAAACATTCAGTACTTC. It translates to CASSLSSGSLGNIQYF.